The next 19 T cell receptor beta chains were all read from a single sample in a study of beta chain features in type 1 diabetes. Of the isolated RNA, all was reverse transcribed, and so the sequenced material was expressed TCRB transcripts. Some clones are missing from TCRdb's copy, which holds only in-frame ones; the method was immunoSEQ multiplex PCR. Of 860,000 or so clones in the sample, roughly 15% were seen once. The sample consisted of naive CD4+ T cells from blood. All receptors derive from a woman aged 18 to 35 in good health.

The chain joins TRBV4-2 to TRBJ2-5, with a tentative D call TRBD1 (7 bases). Looked up from germline, CDR1 is LGHNA and CDR2 is YNFKEQ. CDR3 size: 17 residues. V lost 1 base and J 1 base, leaving 16 bases between the germline ends. The CDR3 loop is CASSQVAGQPFQETQYF. The CDR3 DNA is TGTGCCAGCAGCCAAGTTGCGGGACAGCCCTTCCAAGAGACCCAGTACTTC.

This clone was seen only a few times. V usage is TRBV7-9 and J usage is TRBJ1-2; D may be TRBD1 (5 bases). The CDR3 length is 19 residues. Germline CDR1 is SEHNR and CDR2 is FQNEAQ (reference sequence). The V gene lost 1 base and the J gene lost 9 bases, with 30 bases spanning the gap. CDR3 region: CASSLGGTRLPRAGGSYTF. The DNA for the CDR3 is TGTGCCAGCAGCTTAGGTGGGACCAGGTTGCCCCGGGCCGGAGGCAGCTACACCTTC.

The CDR3 DNA reads TGCAGCGTTTCGCCGGGACAGGGGAGTGAAAAACTGTTTTTT. Amino acid sequence: CSVSPGQGSEKLFF. The rearrangement joins TRBV29-1 to TRBJ1-4; 10 nucleotides line up with TRBD1. The length of the CDR3 is 14 residues. Germline V gives CDR1 SQVTM, CDR2 ANQGSEA. The V gene end was trimmed by 5 bases and the J gene end by 7 bases; junction bases not matched to a gene: 7.

V is TRBV7-3 and J is TRBJ1-1; D call uncertain. The germline V and J ends were trimmed by 2 bases and 0 bases, with 4 bases remaining between them. Germline V lookup: CDR1 SGHTA, CDR2 FQGTGA. This CDR3 comprises 13 residues. CDR3 nucleotide sequence: TGTGCCAGCAGCTTAGAGGTGAACACTGAAGCTTTCTTT. It translates to CASSLEVNTEAFF.

This clone was seen many times. This chain connects TRBV23-1 to TRBJ2-5, with 10 positions matching TRBD1. TRBV23-1 is treated as an ORF (open reading frame) with a function not yet certain. The junction had 3 bases not matched to a gene; V was cut back by 6 bases and J by 5 bases. CDR3 length: 13 amino acids. The CDR3 here is CASRPGQGETQYF. CDR3 coding DNA: TGCGCCAGCAGACCGGGACAGGGGGAGACCCAGTACTTC.

J is TRBJ2-1 and V is TRBV4-2; 8 nucleotides match TRBD2. V was clipped by 0 bases and J by 0 bases; unmatched bases: 10. The CDR3 covers 19 residues. CDR1 LGHNA and CDR2 YNFKEQ come from the germline V gene. CDR3 coding DNA: TGTGCCAGCAGCCAAGATTCGCATAAGCGGGAGAGCTCCTACAATGAGCAGTTCTTC. Translation gives CASSQDSHKRESSYNEQFF.

The V call is TRBV2, the J call TRBJ2-2; tentatively, D is TRBD1 (5 bases). The germline V and J ends were trimmed by 5 bases and 7 bases, with 14 bases remaining between them. The CDR3 loop spans 14 amino acids. Per germline, CDR1 SNHLY and CDR2 FYNNEI. CDR3 residues: CASSYNQGLGELFF. DNA for the CDR3: TGTGCCAGCAGTTACAATCAGGGTCTCGGGGAGCTGTTTTTT.

The chain's CDR3 is CSVFSPRDEQFF. The CDR3 bases are TGCAGCGTTTTCTCACCTCGGGATGAGCAGTTCTTC. This rearrangement joins TRBV29-1 to TRBJ2-1; D is unclear. The CDR3 runs to 12 residues. Germline values: CDR1 SQVTM, CDR2 ANQGSEA. The V end was cut by 5 bases, the J end by 8 bases, with 13 bases between.

This clone came up a few times. Other nucleotide sequences from this sample produce the same CDR3. V gene TRBV7-3 combines with J gene TRBJ1-1; D call uncertain. Per germline, CDR1 SGHTA and CDR2 FQGTGA. The V and J ends lost 2 bases and 1 base respectively, with 8 bases between them. CDR3 length: 14 residues. The CDR3 reads CASSLGAGNTEAFF. CDR3 nucleotide sequence: TGTGCCAGCAGCTTAGGTGCAGGGAACACTGAAGCTTTCTTT. The full variable domain, with the rest looked up from reference TRBV7-3 and TRBJ1-1, is GAGVSQTPSNKVTEKGKYVELRCDPISGHTALYWYRQSLGQGPEFLIYFQGTGAADDSGLPNDRFFAVRPEGSVSTLKIQRTERGDSAVYLCASSLGAGNTEAFFGQGTRLTVV.

The chain has TRBV5-6 and TRBJ2-7; 10 nucleotides align to TRBD1. The V gene's germline CDR1 is SGHDT and CDR2 YYEEEE. CDR3 size: 17 residues. Unmatched junction bases numbered 10, after V lost 4 bases and J lost 0 bases. The CDR3 loop reads CASSPRQGAGSSYEQYF. In DNA form, the CDR3 reads TGTGCCAGCAGCCCAAGACAGGGGGCGGGGAGCTCCTACGAGCAGTACTTC.

This clone was detected a few times. CDR3 loop: CASGTSTDTQYF. CDR3 nucleotide sequence: TGCGCCAGCGGGACAAGCACAGATACGCAGTATTTT. The chain combines TRBV5-1 with TRBJ2-3; tentative D call: TRBD1 (6 bases). This CDR3 is built from 12 residues. V was pared by 7 bases and J by 0 bases, with 6 bases between. The germline gives CDR1 SGHRS, CDR2 YFSETQ. Full variable domain (rest looked up from reference TRBV5-1 and TRBJ2-3): KAGVTQTPRYLIKTRGQQVTLSCSPISGHRSVSWYQQTPGQGLQFLFEYFSETQRNKGNFPGRFSGRQFSNSRSEMNVSTLELGDSALYLCASGTSTDTQYFGPGTRLTVL.

This chain connects TRBV18 to TRBJ1-4; weak D call: TRBD1 (5 bases). The V end lost 8 bases, the J end lost 9 bases, and 19 bases lay between the germline ends. The CDR3 contains 14 residues. Germline CDR1 reads KGHSH; CDR2 reads LQKENI. CDR3 in amino acids: CASRDQGIGQKLFF. The CDR3 DNA reads as TGTGCCAGCCGGGACCAGGGCATAGGCCAAAAACTGTTTTTT.

This chain uses TRBV6-6 with TRBJ2-7, with D tentatively TRBD2 (5 bases). This CDR3 has 14 amino acids. From germline, CDR1 is MNHNY and CDR2 SVGAGI (reference sequence). V gave up 4 bases and J gave up 3 bases, with 13 bases separating them. The CDR3 sequence: CASSFQAGGYEQYF. In nucleotides, the CDR3 is TGTGCCAGCAGTTTCCAGGCGGGCGGCTACGAGCAGTACTTC.

Concerning this clone itself: Other DNA sequences in the sample encode the same CDR3. The J gene is TRBJ2-7, the V gene TRBV7-9, with D possibly TRBD2 on 6 matching bases. The V gene lost 5 bases and the J gene lost 3 bases, with 8 bases spanning the gap. The CDR3 covers 12 residues. Per germline, CDR1 SEHNR and CDR2 FQNEAQ (reference sequence). The CDR3 spells CASSPTSYEQYF. The CDR3 DNA sequence: TGTGCCAGCAGCCCGACTAGCTACGAGCAGTACTTC.

This rearrangement joins TRBV28 to TRBJ1-5; D not certain. The CDR3 has 15 amino acids. Trimming cost V 2 bases and J 3 bases, with 11 bases left between them. CDR1 is MDHEN and CDR2 is SYDVKM in the germline V gene. This chain's CDR3 is CASSLAVGSNQPQHF. DNA of the CDR3: TGTGCCAGCAGTTTAGCTGTCGGTTCCAATCAGCCCCAGCATTTT.

The gene calls are TRBV7-3 and TRBJ2-7; D might be TRBD1 or TRBD2, each matching 6 bases. The CDR3 is 15 residues long. Trimming removed 5 bases at V and 5 bases at J, with 19 bases between. Germline loops: CDR1 SGHTA, CDR2 FQGTGA. The CDR3 loop reads CASSTGYGGFDEQYF. CDR3 in DNA: TGTGCCAGCAGCACGGGGTACGGGGGCTTCGACGAGCAGTACTTC.

This clone appeared a few times. This chain links TRBV29-1 with TRBJ2-3, with no clear D. The V end was cut by 5 bases, the J end by 1 base, with 7 bases between. Germline loops: CDR1 SQVTM, CDR2 ANQGSEA. The CDR3 length is 12 residues. CDR3 residues: CSVNIRTDTQYF. Written as DNA, the CDR3 is TGCAGCGTTAATATACGCACAGATACGCAGTATTTT.

This clone occurred a few times. This chain uses TRBV7-2 with TRBJ1-2, with 7 bases that match TRBD1. Germline V CDR1 and CDR2: SGHTA, FQGNSA. J was trimmed by 4 bases and V by 4 bases; bases with no gene match: 9. This CDR3 has 15 residues. The CDR3 spells CASSSPTGKGYGYTF. Here the CDR3 DNA reads TGTGCCAGCAGCTCGCCGACAGGGAAGGGCTATGGCTACACCTTC.

The chain recombines TRBV4-2 with TRBJ2-5; D tentatively fits TRBD1 or TRBD2 (6 bases each). The CDR3 consists of 17 residues. Germline V lookup: CDR1 LGHNA, CDR2 YNFKEQ. Trimming stripped 0 bases from V and 5 bases from J, with 19 bases between. The CDR3 sequence: CASSQDLLALGGETQYF. Written as DNA, the CDR3 is TGTGCCAGCAGCCAAGATCTACTAGCTTTAGGGGGGGAGACCCAGTACTTC.